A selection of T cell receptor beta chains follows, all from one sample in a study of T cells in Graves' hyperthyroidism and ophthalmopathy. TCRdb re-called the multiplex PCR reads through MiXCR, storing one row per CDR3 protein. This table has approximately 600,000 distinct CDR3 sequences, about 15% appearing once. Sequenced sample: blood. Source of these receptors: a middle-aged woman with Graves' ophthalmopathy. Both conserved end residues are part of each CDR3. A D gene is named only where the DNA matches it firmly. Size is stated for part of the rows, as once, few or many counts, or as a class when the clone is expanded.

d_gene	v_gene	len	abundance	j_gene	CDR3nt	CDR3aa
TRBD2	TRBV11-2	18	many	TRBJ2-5	TGTGCCAGCAGCCCAAGGGGGGCGGGACTAGCGGCCCAAGAGACCCAGTACTTC	CASSPRGAGLAAQETQYF
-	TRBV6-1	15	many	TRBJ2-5	TGTGCCAGCTGGATGTCAGGGGATTCACGGGAGACCCAGTACTTC	CASWMSGDSRETQYF
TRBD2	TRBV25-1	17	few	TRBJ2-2	TGTGCCAGCAGTGAATTCGGGGGAGGGAGGACTGCCGGGGAGCTGTTTTTT	CASSEFGGGRTAGELFF
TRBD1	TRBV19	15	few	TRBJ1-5	TGTGCCAGTAGCCCCCAGGGGACAGCCAATCAGCCCCAGCATTTT	CASSPQGTANQPQHF
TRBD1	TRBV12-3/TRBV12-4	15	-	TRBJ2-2	TGTGCCAGCGCCCGGGACAGCGGTGCTGTCGGGGAGCTGTTTTTT	CASARDSGAVGELFF
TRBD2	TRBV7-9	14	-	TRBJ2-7	TGTGCCAGCAGCTTAGAGCGGGACTCCTACGAGCAGTACTTC	CASSLERDSYEQYF
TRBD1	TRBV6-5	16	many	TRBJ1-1	TGTGCCAGCAGTTATGGGACAGGGTTTCCGGATACTGAAGCTTTCTTT	CASSYGTGFPDTEAFF
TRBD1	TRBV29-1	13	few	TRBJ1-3	TGCAGCGCTGGGACAGGCCCCGGAAACACCATATATTTT	CSAGTGPGNTIYF
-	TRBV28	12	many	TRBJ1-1	TGTGCCAGCAGCAGAGGAGATAATGAAGCTTTCTTT	CASSRGDNEAFF
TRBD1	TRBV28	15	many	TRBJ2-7	TGTGCCAGCAGTGGAGTGACAGGGTCTGACTACGAGCAGTACTTC	CASSGVTGSDYEQYF
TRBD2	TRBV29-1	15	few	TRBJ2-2	TGCAGCGTTATAGCTAGCGGAGTTAACACCGGGGAGCTGTTTTTT	CSVIASGVNTGELFF
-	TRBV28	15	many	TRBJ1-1	TGTGCCAGCAGTTTACGGACAGTAGGATACACTGAAGCTTTCTTT	CASSLRTVGYTEAFF
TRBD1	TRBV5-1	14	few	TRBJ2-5	TGCGCCAGCAGCCTACCGACAGGGAGTGAGACCCAGTACTTC	CASSLPTGSETQYF
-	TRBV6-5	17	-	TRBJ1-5	TGTGCCAGCAGTTACTCGATATCGGGGTATAGCAATCAGCCCCAGCATTTT	CASSYSISGYSNQPQHF
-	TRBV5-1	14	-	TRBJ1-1	TGCGCCAGCACCCTAACAGGGTATAGCACTGAAGCTTTCTTT	CASTLTGYSTEAFF
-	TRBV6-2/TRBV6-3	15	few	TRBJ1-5	TGTGCCAGCAGTTCCGTGGTGCCACCAAATCAGCCCCAGCATTTT	CASSSVVPPNQPQHF
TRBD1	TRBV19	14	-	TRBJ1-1	TGTGCCAGTAGTCAGAAGGGGGCGCGCACTGAAGCTTTCTTT	CASSQKGARTEAFF
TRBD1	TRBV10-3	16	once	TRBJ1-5	TGTGCCATCAGTGAACGTCTCGGGACAGGGGATCAGCCCCAGCATTTT	CAISERLGTGDQPQHF
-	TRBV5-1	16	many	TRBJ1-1	TGCGCCAGCAGCTTGGAAGGTCAGGGGCGGAACACTGAAGCTTTCTTT	CASSLEGQGRNTEAFF
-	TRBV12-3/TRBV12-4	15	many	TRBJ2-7	TGTGCCAGCAGTTTCGCTCTCTCGGGCTCCTACGAGCAGTACTTC	CASSFALSGSYEQYF
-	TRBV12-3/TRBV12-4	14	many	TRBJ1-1	TGTGCCAGCAGCTCGGACAGAATGAACACTGAAGCTTTCTTT	CASSSDRMNTEAFF
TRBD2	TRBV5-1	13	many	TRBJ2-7	TGTGCCAGCAGTTTAGCGGGTCCCTACGAGCAGTACTTC	CASSLAGPYEQYF
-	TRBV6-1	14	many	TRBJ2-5	TGTGCCAGCAGTGAATATGGAGGGGCTGGGACCCAGTACTTC	CASSEYGGAGTQYF
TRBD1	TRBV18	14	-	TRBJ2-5	TGTGCCAGCTCACCAAAAGACAGGGGAGAGACCCAGTACTTC	CASSPKDRGETQYF
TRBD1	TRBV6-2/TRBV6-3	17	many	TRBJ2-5	TGTGCCAGCATAACGTTGGGAGACAGGGGGCCGGGAGAGACCCAGTACTTC	CASITLGDRGPGETQYF
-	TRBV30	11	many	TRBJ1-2	TGTGCCTGGAATCTTGAGGCTGGCTACACCTTC	CAWNLEAGYTF
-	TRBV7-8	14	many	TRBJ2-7	TGTGCCAGCAGCTTTTATAGGAGCTCCTACGAGCAGTACTTC	CASSFYRSSYEQYF
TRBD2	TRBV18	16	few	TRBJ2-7	TGTGCCAGCTCACCAAATGGACTAGCGGCGTCCTACGAGCAGTACTTC	CASSPNGLAASYEQYF
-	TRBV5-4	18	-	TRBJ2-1	TGTGCCAGCAGCTTGGGACTGCTTAGCGCGCCTTCCTACAATGAGCAGTTCTTC	CASSLGLLSAPSYNEQFF
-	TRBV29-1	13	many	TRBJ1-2	TGCAGCGTTTCTCAAGGGGCTTTCTATGGCTACACCTTC	CSVSQGAFYGYTF
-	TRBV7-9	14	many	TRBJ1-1	TGTGCCAGCAGCTTAGGAGGCAGCTACACTGAAGCTTTCTTT	CASSLGGSYTEAFF
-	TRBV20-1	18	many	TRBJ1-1	TGCAGTGCTAGAGAGTCCCCTAGGCACGGGCTGTGGCTTCCTGAAGCTTTCTTT	CSARESPRHGLWLPEAFF
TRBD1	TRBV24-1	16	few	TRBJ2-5	TGTGCCACCAGTGATGATAACAGGGGTCAGTTGGAGACCCAGTACTTC	CATSDDNRGQLETQYF
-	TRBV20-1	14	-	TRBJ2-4	TGCAGTGCTAGAGATAGGGGGGGCAAAAACATTCAGTACTTC	CSARDRGGKNIQYF
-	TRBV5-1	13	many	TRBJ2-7	TGCGCCAGCAGCCCCTCAAGCATCTACGAGCAGTACTTC	CASSPSSIYEQYF
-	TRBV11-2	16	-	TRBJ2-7	TGTGCCAGCAGCCCCTCAATTGAGGGATTTCTGAGGGAGCAGTACTTC	CASSPSIEGFLREQYF
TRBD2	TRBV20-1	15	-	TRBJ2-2	TGCAGTGCTAGAGTCCCAGCGGGAAACACCGGGGAGCTGTTTTTT	CSARVPAGNTGELFF